This T cell receptor (beta chain) derives from a study of OX40 agonist ivuxolimab in advanced cancers. Regarding the study as a whole: Near-lowest levels of clonal expansion characterized partial responders at 0.1-3.0 mg/kg. At 0.1 to 3.0 mg/kg and by week 6, CD4+ and CD8+ T cells in the blood had expanded clonally.

Turning to this clone: The antigen remains undetermined.

Method: immunoSEQ multiplex PCR; TCRdb's copy keeps in-frame clones and lacks some. Among roughly 100,000 clones listed, around nine tenths were seen once. With 5 bases removed from V and 8 bases from J, the gap between germline ends came to 21 bases. The CDR3 spans 15 residues. CDR1 and CDR2 from the germline V gene are SGHTA and FQGNSA. The chain combines TRBV7-2 with TRBJ1-2; no clear D. This sequence was found in an adult with an advanced solid tumor such as melanoma, head and neck, liver or kidney cancer. Sequencing used CD4+ or CD8+ T cells sorted from blood, obtained in a trial of the OX40 agonist ivuxolimab. The CDR3 spells CASSLPLTFLGGYTF. In DNA form, the CDR3 reads TGTGCCAGCAGCCTACCCTTGACTTTTTTGGGGGGCTACACCTTC. Full variable domain (rest looked up from reference TRBV7-2 and TRBJ1-2): GAGVSQSPSNKVTEKGKDVELRCDPISGHTALYWYRQSLGQGLEFLIYFQGNSAPDKSGLPSDRFSAERTGGSVSTLTIQRTQQEDSAVYLCASSLPLTFLGGYTFGSGTRLTVV.